The 8 T cell receptor beta chains below come from one sample, sequenced in a study of CD39 and CD103 CD8 tumor-infiltrating T cells. The assay was immunoSEQ multiplex PCR, and TCRdb's table has in-frame clones only and misses some. The table shows more than 15,000 clones, with over 80% occurring only once. Material: CD8+ T cells sorted from blood. Subset: total memory CD8 T cells (CD45RA-CCR7+/-) from blood or uninvolved lymph node. The source is a human donor with head and neck squamous cell carcinoma.

This chain joins TRBV19 and TRBJ2-7; D unclear. The germline V gene has CDR1 LNHDA and CDR2 SQIVND (reference sequence). This CDR3 comprises 14 residues. Trimming removed 1 base from V and 2 bases from J, with 9 bases in between. CDR3 sequence (DNA): TGTGCCAGTAGTATAGCTCCAGATCCCTACGAGCAGTACTTC. It codes for CASSIAPDPYEQYF.

This chain connects TRBV11-2 to TRBJ2-3; D gene unclear. Germline assignment: CDR1 SGHAT and CDR2 FQNNGV. The CDR3 extends over 15 amino acids. V lost 4 bases to trimming and J lost 0 bases, with 11 bases between them. CDR3 region: CASSWMGASTDTQYF. The CDR3 nucleotides read TGTGCCAGCAGCTGGATGGGTGCTAGCACAGATACGCAGTATTTT. Variable domain in full (rest from reference TRBV11-2 and TRBJ2-3): EAGVAQSPRYKIIEKRQSVAFWCNPISGHATLYWYQQILGQGPKLLIQFQNNGVVDDSQLPKDRFSAERLKGVDSTLKIQPAKLEDSAVYLCASSWMGASTDTQYFGPGTRLTVL.

The V gene is TRBV4-1, the J gene TRBJ1-2, with a possible D match to TRBD1 (5 bases). Germline CDR1 is MGHRA and CDR2 is YSYEKL. V was cut by 1 base and J by 4 bases, with 13 bases left in between. The CDR3 is 15 residues long. CDR3 amino acids: CASSQVGDSRYGYTF. The DNA for the CDR3 is TGCGCCAGCAGCCAAGTGGGGGATTCCCGCTATGGCTACACCTTC.

This rearrangement joins TRBV7-3 to TRBJ2-3; D is perhaps TRBD1 (5 bases). With 1 base removed from V and 1 base from J, the gap between germline ends came to 6 bases. CDR3 length equals 14 residues. In germline, CDR1 is SGHTA, CDR2 FQGTGA. Here the CDR3 DNA reads TGTGCCAGCAGCTTAATAGGGGGCACAGATACGCAGTATTTT. Protein sequence: CASSLIGGTDTQYF.

This clone has only one observation. The chain recombines TRBV15 with TRBJ2-2, with a possible D match to TRBD1 (5 bases). Germline V CDR1 and CDR2: LNHNV, YYDKDF (reference sequence). V lost 5 bases and J 5 bases, leaving 9 bases between the germline ends. This CDR3 is built from 13 residues. CDR3 protein: CATSLRGTGELFF. In nucleotides, the CDR3 is TGTGCCACCAGCTTAAGGGGAACCGGGGAGCTGTTTTTT.

The chain uses TRBV5-1 and TRBJ1-4; D is undetermined. This CDR3 is built from 12 residues. CDR1 is SGHRS and CDR2 is YFSETQ in the germline V gene. V was pared by 4 bases and J by 8 bases, with 9 bases between. In DNA, the CDR3 is TGCGCCAGCAGCCCAGTCGGGGAAAAACTGTTTTTT. It specifies CASSPVGEKLFF.

The rearrangement links TRBV5-5 to TRBJ2-7; D unresolved. Germline-derived CDR1 and CDR2 are SGHKS and YYEKEE (reference sequence). The CDR3 loop spans 13 amino acids. V lost 0 bases and J lost 3, with 7 bases in between. CDR3 DNA sequence: TGTGCCAGCAGCTTGGGAGACGACTACGAGCAGTACTTC. This translates into CASSLGDDYEQYF.

The V call is TRBV5-6, the J call TRBJ2-1; a weak D match, TRBD1 (5 bases). Germline V gene sequence: CDR1 SGHDT, CDR2 YYEEEE. CDR3 length: 16 amino acids. Between the trimmed V and J ends, which lost 4 bases and 0 bases, there was a span of 14 bases. The CDR3 bases are TGTGCCAGCAGCCTACGGGCCGACAGCTCCTACAATGAGCAGTTCTTC. This encodes CASSLRADSSYNEQFF.